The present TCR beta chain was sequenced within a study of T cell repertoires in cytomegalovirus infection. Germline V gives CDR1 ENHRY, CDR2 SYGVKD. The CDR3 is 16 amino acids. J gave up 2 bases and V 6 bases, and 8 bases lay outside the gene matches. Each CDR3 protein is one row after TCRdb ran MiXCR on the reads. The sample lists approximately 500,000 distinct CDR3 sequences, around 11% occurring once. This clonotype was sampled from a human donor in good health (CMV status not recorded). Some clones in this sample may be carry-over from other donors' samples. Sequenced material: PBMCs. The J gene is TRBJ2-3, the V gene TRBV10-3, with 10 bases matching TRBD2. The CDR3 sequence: CAISPLAGGLTDTQYF. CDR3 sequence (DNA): TGTGCCATCAGCCCCTTAGCGGGAGGACTCACAGATACGCAGTATTTT.